This TCR beta chain was retrieved from a study of blood T cell repertoires in COVID-19. On the study more broadly: There were acute and convalescent COVID-19 samples, and they came from the United States, Italy and Spain.

Worth noting for this clone: One end of the junction varies from germline; a read error may be responsible.

The germline gives CDR1 SQVTM, CDR2 ANQGSEA. The CDR3 sequence is 15 residues long. Clones were sequenced by immunoSEQ multiplex PCR, and TCRdb holds only the in-frame ones, with some missing. The sample yields roughly 250,000 clones, about 90% seen once. The clonotype was recovered from a woman in her thirties or forties with acute or convalescent COVID-19. J is TRBJ1-5 and V is TRBV29-1; the match to TRBD1 covers 8 bases. The sample comprised peripheral blood. CDR3 nucleotide sequence: TGCAGCGCTGAAAGTGGACAGGGTGGCAATCAGCCCCAGCATTTT. Translated: CSAESGQGGNQPQHF.